This TCR beta chain was recorded in a study of PD-1 blockade in classical Hodgkin lymphoma. Sequencing used immunoSEQ multiplex PCR; TCRdb keeps in-frame clones, though not all of them. The sample shows 23,000 or so clones, under 75% of them seen only once. Time point denoted: cycle 4 day 1 (C4D1), after 5 to 7 weeks of nivolumab. Every one of the patients relapsed after autologous stem cell transplantation (brentuximab vedotin exposure was variable). CDR3 size: 12 residues. CDR1 MNHNY and CDR2 SVGAGI come from the germline V gene (reference sequence). The V end lost 8 bases, the J end lost 6 bases, and 12 bases lay between the germline ends. Whole-study findings and limits: With CD4+ cells, TCR diversity rose significantly by C4D1, but not with CD8+ cells. Baseline TCR diversity was reportedly lower in newly diagnosed patients than in healthy donors. It was reported as lower still in relapsed/refractory patients.

Details on this clone: Its antigen is still unknown.

The origin of this receptor is a human donor with classical Hodgkin lymphoma. The chain uses TRBV6-6 and TRBJ2-3; possible D gene TRBD2, 6 bases. Here the sequenced sample was peripheral blood mononuclear cells (PBMCs), taken before the fourth cycle of nivolumab. CDR3 residues: CASGKRADTQYF. The CDR3 DNA sequence: TGTGCCAGCGGGAAGCGGGCGGATACGCAGTATTTT.